This entry lists 25 T cell receptor beta chains sequenced from one sample in a study of Ad26.COV2.S vaccination and SARS-CoV-2 variants. Measured with immunoSEQ multiplex PCR; TCRdb has only the in-frame clones, and not every one. The sample records about 680,000 clones, 89% being singletons. Treatment specified: roughly 18 received Ad26.COV2.S at low or high dose, single or two shots; roughly five received placebo; per-sample allocation not given. Sample collection was performed on day 63 after the first vaccine or placebo injection. The material was peripheral blood, obtained in a trial of Ad26.COV2.S vaccine versus placebo. These receptors were obtained from a person between 18 and 60 years old who received the Ad26.COV2.S COVID-19 vaccine or a placebo.

This rearrangement joins TRBV11-2 to TRBJ1-1; D might be TRBD1 (6 bases). V was cut by 4 bases and J by 0 bases, with 15 bases left in between. The length of the CDR3 is 16 residues. CDR1 is SGHAT and CDR2 is FQNNGV in the germline V gene. CDR3 nucleotides: TGTGCCAGCAGCTGGGGTTTCACAGGGATGAACACTGAAGCTTTCTTT. This encodes CASSWGFTGMNTEAFF. Variable domain in full (rest from reference TRBV11-2 and TRBJ1-1): EAGVAQSPRYKIIEKRQSVAFWCNPISGHATLYWYQQILGQGPKLLIQFQNNGVVDDSQLPKDRFSAERLKGVDSTLKIQPAKLEDSAVYLCASSWGFTGMNTEAFFGQGTRLTVV.

This chain joins TRBV7-6 and TRBJ1-1; no clear D gene. The CDR3 extends over 13 amino acids. The germline gives CDR1 SGHVS, CDR2 FNYEAQ. Trimming removed 9 bases at V and 4 bases at J, with 15 bases between. Written as DNA, the CDR3 is TGTGCCAGTCAGCTCGGGCTGGGCACTGAAGCTTTCTTT. This sequence encodes CASQLGLGTEAFF.

Only one count was recorded for this clone. The chain recombines TRBV19 with TRBJ1-2; 9 nucleotides match TRBD1. CDR1 and CDR2 (germline): LNHDA, SQIVND (reference sequence). V gave up 5 bases and J gave up 0 bases; unmatched junction bases: 7. The CDR3 length is 16 residues. CDR3 bases: TGTGCCAGTAGTTTCCACAGGGGGCCCTCTAACTATGGCTACACCTTC. Its translation is CASSFHRGPSNYGYTF.

The V call is TRBV5-1, the J call TRBJ1-5, with a weak D call TRBD1 (5 bases). This CDR3 is built from 16 residues. Germline V gene lookup returns CDR1 SGHRS and CDR2 YFSETQ. The V and J ends lost 4 bases and 0 bases respectively, with 14 bases between them. The CDR3 DNA reads TGCGCCAGCAGCCCCCTCGGGGGGAATAGCAATCAGCCCCAGCATTTT. This sequence encodes CASSPLGGNSNQPQHF. Full variable domain (missing parts from reference TRBV5-1 and TRBJ1-5): KAGVTQTPRYLIKTRGQQVTLSCSPISGHRSVSWYQQTPGQGLQFLFEYFSETQRNKGNFPGRFSGRQFSNSRSEMNVSTLELGDSALYLCASSPLGGNSNQPQHFGDGTRLSIL.

This clone was seen only once. The V gene is TRBV5-1, the J gene TRBJ2-7, with D perhaps matching TRBD1 or TRBD2 (5 bases each). There are 14 residues in the CDR3. The germline gives CDR1 SGHRS, CDR2 YFSETQ. The V end was cut by 2 bases, the J end by 4 bases, with 13 bases between. The CDR3 DNA is TGCGCCAGCAGCTTTTCCGGGGCCCATTACGAGCAGTACTTC. Protein product: CASSFSGAHYEQYF.

The chain joins TRBV30 to TRBJ1-2; 10 bases match TRBD1. The CDR3 covers 15 residues. V lost 3 bases and J lost 8; bases outside the gene matches: 12. The V gene's germline CDR1 is GTSNPN and CDR2 SVGIG (reference sequence). In nucleotides, the CDR3 is TGTGCCTGGAGAATAGACAGGGGGCCAATGCTGGGCTACACCTTC. This sequence encodes CAWRIDRGPMLGYTF.

V usage is TRBV2 and J usage is TRBJ1-2; D is undetermined. V dropped 2 bases and J dropped 5 bases, with 9 bases sitting between them. This CDR3 contains 13 residues. In germline, CDR1 is SNHLY, CDR2 FYNNEI. In nucleotides, the CDR3 is TGTGCCAGCAGTGAAAGAGGGTCTTATGGCTACACCTTC. It yields the protein CASSERGSYGYTF.

This chain connects TRBV7-9 to TRBJ2-3, with D unresolved. Per the germline V gene, CDR1 is SEHNR and CDR2 is FQNEAQ (reference sequence). V was cut by 4 bases and J by 0 bases, with 11 bases left in between. The CDR3 length is 15 residues. The CDR3 is CASSWGPMSTDTQYF. CDR3 nucleotides: TGTGCCAGCAGCTGGGGTCCGATGAGCACAGATACGCAGTATTTT.

The chain is built from TRBV19 and TRBJ2-7; 8 bases line up with TRBD2. Germline V gene data show CDR1 as LNHDA and CDR2 as SQIVND (reference sequence). V was clipped by 6 bases and J by 1 base; unmatched bases: 5. This CDR3 has 14 residues. CDR3 DNA: TGTGCCAGTAGCTCCGGGACTAGATCCTACGAGCAGTACTTC. Translation: CASSSGTRSYEQYF.

The chain couples TRBV9 to TRBJ2-7; D perhaps matches TRBD2 (7 bases). V lost 2 bases to trimming and J lost 1 base, with 13 bases between them. The CDR3 is made up of 15 amino acids. CDR1 SGDLS and CDR2 YYNGEE come from the germline V gene. CDR3: CASSVGGASSYEQYF. CDR3 in DNA: TGTGCCAGCAGCGTTGGGGGGGCTAGTTCCTACGAGCAGTACTTC.

This clone was detected once. This chain uses TRBV10-3 with TRBJ2-7, with no clear D. V was clipped by 3 bases and J by 3 bases, with 12 bases between them. This CDR3 has 14 amino acids. Germline CDR1 ENHRY, CDR2 SYGVKD. DNA of the CDR3: TGTGCCATCAGTGAATCCCTATTTATCTACGAGCAGTACTTC. Translated, it gives CAISESLFIYEQYF.

The J gene is TRBJ1-2, the V gene TRBV29-1; a weak D match, TRBD1 (6 bases). From germline, CDR1 is SQVTM and CDR2 ANQGSEA. V was clipped by 4 bases and J by 7 bases, with 22 bases between them. The length of the CDR3 is 15 residues. CDR3 nucleotide sequence: TGCAGCGTTGCCCCCCTACGCCCGGGGGCAAGTGGCTACACCTTC. Translating it yields CSVAPLRPGASGYTF. Complete variable domain (other parts from reference TRBV29-1 and TRBJ1-2): SAVISQKPSRDICQRGTSLTIQCQVDSQVTMMFWYRQQPGQSLTLIATANQGSEATYESGFVIDKFPISRPNLTFSTLTVSNMSPEDSSIYLCSVAPLRPGASGYTFGSGTRLTVV.

This clone appeared a single time. This chain connects TRBV30 to TRBJ1-4; TRBD1 might be the D (6 bases). The CDR3 totals 12 residues. Germline V lookup: CDR1 GTSNPN, CDR2 SVGIG (reference sequence). CDR3 DNA sequence: TGTGCAGGTCCAGGGGTCCATGAAAAACTGTTTTTT. It encodes CAGPGVHEKLFF. The full variable domain, its missing parts supplied by reference TRBV30 and TRBJ1-4, is SQTIHQWPATLVQPVGSPLSLECTVEGTSNPNLYWYRQAAGRGLQLLFYSVGIGQISSEVPQNLSASRPQDRQFILSSKKLLLSDSGFYLCAGPGVHEKLFFGSGTQLSVL.

The gene calls are TRBV7-2 and TRBJ1-1, with TRBD1 as a possible D gene (5 bases). With 3 bases removed from V and 5 bases from J, the gap between germline ends came to 13 bases. The CDR3 length is 14 residues. Germline lookup yields CDR1 SGHTA and CDR2 FQGNSA. CDR3 bases: TGTGCCAGCAGCTTGAACCAGGGTCGGACTGAAGCTTTCTTT. Translated: CASSLNQGRTEAFF.

This clone was seen a single time. The chain joins TRBV19 to TRBJ1-1; D gene ambiguous. Germline V gives CDR1 LNHDA, CDR2 SQIVND (reference sequence). The CDR3 is made up of 13 amino acids. V was pared by 8 bases and J by 0 bases, with 10 bases between. The CDR3: CASRRALNTEAFF. CDR3 nucleotide sequence: TGTGCCAGTCGGCGAGCCCTGAACACTGAAGCTTTCTTT. Drawing the rest from reference TRBV19 and TRBJ1-1, the complete variable domain is DGGITQSPKYLFRKEGQNVTLSCEQNLNHDAMYWYRQDPGQGLRLIYYSQIVNDFQKGDIAEGYSVSREKKESFPLTVTSAQKNPTAFYLCASRRALNTEAFFGQGTRLTVV.

This clone was seen just once. Additional DNA sequences in this sample encode the identical CDR3. This chain joins TRBV12-3 or TRBV12-4 and TRBJ1-1; D is unresolved. The CDR3 runs to 13 residues. Trimming cost V 2 bases and J 1 base, with 5 bases left between them. The CDR3: CASSLSWNTEAFF. CDR3 DNA sequence: TGTGCCAGCAGTTTATCATGGAACACTGAAGCTTTCTTT.

The chain employs TRBV7-9 and TRBJ2-1; D gene unclear. CDR1 is SEHNR and CDR2 is FQNEAQ in the germline V gene (reference sequence). Trimming shortened V by 0 bases and J by 6 bases, and 9 bases separated the two germline ends. CDR3 length equals 14 residues. In nucleotides, the CDR3 is TGTGCCAGCAGCTTAGCGTTCCCCTTCAATGAGCAGTTCTTC. Translating gives CASSLAFPFNEQFF.

V is TRBV7-2 and J is TRBJ1-6, with D perhaps TRBD1 (6 bases). CDR3 length: 15 amino acids. Trimming took 2 bases from V and 9 from J, leaving 14 bases between them. The V gene's germline CDR1 is SGHTA and CDR2 FQGNSA. The CDR3 DNA follows: TGTGCCAGCAGCTTATTATGGGGACACCTTTCACCCCTCCACTTT. Translation: CASSLLWGHLSPLHF. Combining the CDR3 with reference TRBV7-2 and TRBJ1-6 gives the whole variable domain GAGVSQSPSNKVTEKGKDVELRCDPISGHTALYWYRQSLGQGLEFLIYFQGNSAPDKSGLPSDRFSAERTGGSVSTLTIQRTQQEDSAVYLCASSLLWGHLSPLHFGNGTRLTVT.

The V gene is TRBV11-3, the J gene TRBJ2-1, with TRBD2 identical over 10 bases. Losses at the gene ends were 4 bases for V and 0 bases for J; bases not matched to a gene: 0. Germline assignment: CDR1 SGHNT and CDR2 YENEEA. The CDR3 spans 15 residues. This chain's CDR3 is CASSSSGSSYNEQFF. In DNA, the CDR3 is TGTGCCAGCAGCTCTAGCGGGAGCTCCTACAATGAGCAGTTCTTC.

The chain recombines TRBV4-1 with TRBJ2-5; D gene ambiguous. Trimming removed 3 bases at V and 7 bases at J, with 15 bases between. There are 14 residues in the CDR3. CDR1 is MGHRA and CDR2 is YSYEKL in the germline V gene. The CDR3 DNA reads as TGCGCCAGCAGCCAGCCTAGATTGAAGGGGACCCAGTACTTC. It translates to CASSQPRLKGTQYF.

The chain couples TRBV20-1 to TRBJ2-1, with D possibly being TRBD2 (6 bases). The CDR3 runs to 11 residues. Germline assignment: CDR1 DFQATT and CDR2 SNEGSKA (reference sequence). The CDR3 nucleotides are TGCAGAGTCCGCCGGGACTCAGAGCAGTTCTTC. Its translation: CRVRRDSEQFF.

The chain joins TRBV19 to TRBJ1-5; no reliable D call. V lost 5 bases, J lost 0 bases, and 8 bases lay in between. Germline CDR1 LNHDA, CDR2 SQIVND (reference sequence). The CDR3 extends over 14 amino acids. CDR3 nucleotides: TGTGCCAGTAGTGCTTTTATTAGCAATCAGCCCCAGCATTTT. Its protein product is CASSAFISNQPQHF.

The V call is TRBV15, the J call TRBJ1-2; 7 bases fit TRBD1. Germline CDR1 reads LNHNV; CDR2 reads YYDKDF (reference sequence). This CDR3 spans 19 amino acids. The ends lost 0 bases at V and 0 bases at J; junction bases unmatched: 13. The CDR3 bases are TGTGCCACCAGCAGAGATGTAGGGGGCGTGTCAACCCCTAACTATGGCTACACCTTC. Translating it yields CATSRDVGGVSTPNYGYTF.

This chain connects TRBV30 to TRBJ1-4; tentative D call: TRBD1 (6 bases). The V gene lost 0 bases and the J gene lost 8 bases, with 16 bases spanning the gap. CDR1 and CDR2 from the germline V gene are GTSNPN and SVGIG (reference sequence). CDR3 length: 15 amino acids. CDR3: CAWSVFWGAGEKLFF. CDR3 DNA: TGTGCCTGGAGTGTATTTTGGGGGGCAGGGGAAAAACTGTTTTTT.

The chain uses TRBV9 and TRBJ1-3; 8 nucleotides match TRBD1. The germline V gene has CDR1 SGDLS and CDR2 YYNGEE. The ends lost 2 bases at V and 8 bases at J; junction bases unmatched: 6. This CDR3 region has 14 residues. The CDR3 sequence is CASSVTGAVDTIYF. For the CDR3, the DNA is TGTGCCAGCAGCGTGACAGGGGCCGTTGACACCATATATTTT.